This T cell receptor beta chain was retrieved from a study of response to subunit inactivated influenza vaccine. Study-wide findings and caveats: Every seasonal influenza vaccination brings in few new T cells, the authors suggested.

TCRdb reanalysed the RT-PCR reads using MiXCR and keeps one entry per CDR3 protein. The table records about half a million distinct CDR3 sequences, roughly 23% of them present only once. Remarks on this clonotype: The antigen is unknown.

Germline CDR1 is SEHNR and CDR2 is FQNEAQ (reference sequence). V was trimmed by 6 bases and J by 3 bases, leaving 8 bases between them. This CDR3 is 12 amino acids long. This chain connects TRBV7-9 to TRBJ1-2, with D perhaps TRBD1 (5 bases). The starting material was CD4+ T cells sorted from PBMCs, obtained roughly 5 days after vaccination. The sequence came from a man in his forties or fifties who received an inactivated influenza vaccine. CDR3 amino acids: CASSGGDYGYTF. CDR3 bases: TGTGCCAGCAGTGGGGGGGACTATGGCTACACCTTC. Full variable domain (remainder filled in from reference TRBV7-9 and TRBJ1-2): DTGVSQNPRHKITKRGQNVTFRCDPISEHNRLYWYRQTLGQGPEFLTYFQNEAQLEKSRLLSDRFSAERPKGSFSTLEIQRTEQGDSAMYLCASSGGDYGYTFGSGTRLTVV.